This T cell receptor beta chain was recovered during a study of T cells after yellow fever vaccination. Germline trimming cut 6 bases from V and 8 bases from J; bases unmatched to any gene: 10. This CDR3 contains 15 residues. From germline, CDR1 is LNHDA and CDR2 SQIVND (reference sequence). Findings of the study overall: Contamination of FACS-sorted repertoires by abundant clonotypes from the bulk population could occur.

Via MiXCR, TCRdb re-called the 5' RACE reads, giving one row per CDR3 protein. The sample has around 250,000 distinct CDR3 sequences, 6.9% seen once; the top ten hold roughly 0.9%. This clonotype was seen a handful of times. The antigen is undetermined. The gene calls are TRBV19 and TRBJ2-1; TRBD1 agrees at 10 bases. The sequences come from CD4+ T cells sorted from PBMCs, collected 15 days after the yellow fever booster vaccination. This sequence was found in a young man who received the YFV17D yellow fever vaccine. The CDR3 DNA follows: TGTGCCAGTAGCCTCCCGGGACAGGGGAACGATGAGCAGTTCTTC. This sequence encodes CASSLPGQGNDEQFF.